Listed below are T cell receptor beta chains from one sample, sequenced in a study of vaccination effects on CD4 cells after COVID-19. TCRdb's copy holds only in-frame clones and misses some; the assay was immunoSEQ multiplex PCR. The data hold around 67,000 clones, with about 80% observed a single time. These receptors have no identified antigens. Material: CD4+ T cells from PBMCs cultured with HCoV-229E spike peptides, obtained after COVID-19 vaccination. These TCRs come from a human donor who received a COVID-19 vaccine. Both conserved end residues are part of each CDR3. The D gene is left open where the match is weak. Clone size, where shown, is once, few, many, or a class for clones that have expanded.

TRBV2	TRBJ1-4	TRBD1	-	TGTGCCAGCAGTATTGGGACAGCAACTAATGAAAAACTGTTTTTT	CASSIGTATNEKLFF
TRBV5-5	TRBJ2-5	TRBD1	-	TGTGCCGGGGGACAGGGGGCAGTGGAGACCCAGTACTTC	CAGGQGAVETQYF
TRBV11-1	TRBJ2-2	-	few	TGTGCCAGCAGCTTAGCCGCGAACACCGGGGAGCTGTTTTTT	CASSLAANTGELFF
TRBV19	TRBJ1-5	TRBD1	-	TGTGCCAGTAGTATTTGGGCGACAGGGGGTAATCAGCCCCAGCATTTT	CASSIWATGGNQPQHF
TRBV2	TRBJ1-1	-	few	TGTGCCAGCACCCAAAGAGGGATTCTGAACACTGAAGCTTTCTTT	CASTQRGILNTEAFF
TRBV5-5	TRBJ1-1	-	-	TGTGCCAGCAGCTTCGACATGAACACTGAAGCTTTCTTT	CASSFDMNTEAFF
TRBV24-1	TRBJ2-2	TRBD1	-	TGTGCCACCAGTGTACCGGGACAGGGTAATTCCGGGGAGCTGTTTTTT	CATSVPGQGNSGELFF
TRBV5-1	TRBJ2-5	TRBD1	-	TGCGCCAGCAGCTTGCGACAGGGGCAAGAGACCCAGTACTTC	CASSLRQGQETQYF
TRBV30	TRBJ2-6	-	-	TGTGCCTGGAGTGTACTAAGGGAAAGCTCTGGGGCCAACGTCCTGACTTTC	CAWSVLRESSGANVLTF
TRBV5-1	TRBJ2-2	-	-	TGCGCCAGCATAGACACCGCGAACACCGGGGAGCTGTTTTTT	CASIDTANTGELFF
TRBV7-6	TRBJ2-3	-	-	TGTGCCAGCAGCTTAGTAATTGGGGGGACCCGCACAGATACGCAGTATTTT	CASSLVIGGTRTDTQYF
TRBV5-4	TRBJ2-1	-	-	TGTGCCAGCAGCCTGGACCGGTGGGGTGAGCAGTTCTTC	CASSLDRWGEQFF
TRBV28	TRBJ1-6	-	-	TGTGCCAGCAGTTTCGGGGGCACTTATAATTCACCCCTCCACTTT	CASSFGGTYNSPLHF
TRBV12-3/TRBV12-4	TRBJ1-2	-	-	TGTGCCAGCAGTTTGACCGGTAACTATGGCTACACCTTC	CASSLTGNYGYTF
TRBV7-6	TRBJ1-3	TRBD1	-	TGTGCCAGCAGCCTCCAGGGGGCTTCCGGAAACACCATATATTTT	CASSLQGASGNTIYF
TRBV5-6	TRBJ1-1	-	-	TGTGCCAGCAGCTACCGGACGGTGATGAACACTGAAGCTTTCTTT	CASSYRTVMNTEAFF
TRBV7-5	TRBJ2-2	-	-	TGTGCCAGAATCCATCAAGGGCTCCCGAACACCGGGGAGCTGTTTTTT	CARIHQGLPNTGELFF
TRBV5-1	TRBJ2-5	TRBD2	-	TGCGCCAGCAGCCGCGAGCAAGCGGGGGGTGGAGAGACCCAGTACTTC	CASSREQAGGGETQYF
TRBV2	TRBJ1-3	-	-	TGTGCCAGCAGTCTGGGTCCGGGCTCTGGAAACACCATATATTTT	CASSLGPGSGNTIYF
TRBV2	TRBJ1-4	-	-	TGTGCCAGTGAAACTAAGAGGAGTGAAAAACTGTTTTTT	CASETKRSEKLFF
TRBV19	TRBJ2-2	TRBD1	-	TGTGCCAGTAGACCGGGACAGGGGAGGACCGGGGAGCTGTTTTTT	CASRPGQGRTGELFF
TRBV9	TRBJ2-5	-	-	TGTGCCAGCAGCATACAGGCCGAAGAGACCCAGTACTTC	CASSIQAEETQYF
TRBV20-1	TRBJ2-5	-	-	TGCAGTGCTAGTAGGGCAGGTCGGGAGACCCAGTACTTC	CSASRAGRETQYF